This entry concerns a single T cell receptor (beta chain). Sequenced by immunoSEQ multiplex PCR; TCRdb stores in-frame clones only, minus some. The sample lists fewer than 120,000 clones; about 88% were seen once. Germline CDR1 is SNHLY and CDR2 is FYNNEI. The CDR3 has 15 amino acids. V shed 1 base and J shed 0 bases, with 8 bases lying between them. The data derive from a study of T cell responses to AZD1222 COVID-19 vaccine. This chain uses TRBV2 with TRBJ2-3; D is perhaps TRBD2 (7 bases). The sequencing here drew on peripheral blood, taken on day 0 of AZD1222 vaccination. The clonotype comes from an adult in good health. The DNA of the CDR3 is TGTGCCAGCAGTGAAGAGGGGGGGAGCACAGATACGCAGTATTTT. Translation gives CASSEEGGSTDTQYF.